This TCR beta chain stems from a study of CD8+CD57+ T cells in acquired aplastic anemia. Trimming left V 0 bases short and J 7 bases short, with 7 bases between. The CDR3 length is 12 residues. Germline-derived CDR1 and CDR2 are SGDLS and YYNGEE. Template material for TCR beta VDJ and CDR3 profiling consisted of genomic DNA. TCRdb independently ran MiXCR on the reads; one entry per CDR3 protein. The table lists 300,000 or so distinct CDR3 sequences, approximately 55% of them singletons. Sequencing was carried out using sorted CD4+, CD8+, or CD8+CD57+ T cells (not recorded which) from PBMCs. The chain carries TRBV9 and TRBJ1-2; D is unresolved. The TCR was taken from a human donor with severe aplastic anemia or a healthy control (not recorded which). CDR3 residues: CASSVELGGYTF. The CDR3, as DNA: TGTGCCAGCAGCGTAGAGCTGGGTGGCTACACCTTC.